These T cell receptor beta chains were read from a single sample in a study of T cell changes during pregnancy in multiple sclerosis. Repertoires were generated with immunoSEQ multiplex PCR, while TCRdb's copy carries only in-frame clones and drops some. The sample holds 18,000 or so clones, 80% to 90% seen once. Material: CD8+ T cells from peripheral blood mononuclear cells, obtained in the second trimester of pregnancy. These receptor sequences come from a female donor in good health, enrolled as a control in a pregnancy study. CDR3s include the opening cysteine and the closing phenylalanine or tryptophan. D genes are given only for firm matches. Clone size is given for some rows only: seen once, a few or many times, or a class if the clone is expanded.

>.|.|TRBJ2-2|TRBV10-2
TGCGCCAGCAGTCGGCGAGCGGAAACCGGGGAGCTGTTTTTT
CASSRRAETGELFF
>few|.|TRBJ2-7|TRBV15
TGTGCCACCAGTGGGCAGTCCTACGAGCAGTACTTC
CATSGQSYEQYF
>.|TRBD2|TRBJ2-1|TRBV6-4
TGTGCCAGCAGTGACCGGAGCGGGACCACCTACAATGAGCAGTTCTTC
CASSDRSGTTYNEQFF
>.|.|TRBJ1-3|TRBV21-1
TGTGCCAGCAGCAAAGATCAAAGGACAGGGGAGGCAAACACCATATATTTT
CASSKDQRTGEANTIYF
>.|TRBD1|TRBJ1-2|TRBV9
TGTGCCAGCAGCCCCCGGACAGGGGGCTCCTATGGCTACACCTTC
CASSPRTGGSYGYTF
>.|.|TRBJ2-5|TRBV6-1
TGTGCCAGCAGTGAATGGGCGGGCCAAGAGACCCAGTACTTC
CASSEWAGQETQYF
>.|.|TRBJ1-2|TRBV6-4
TGTGCCAGCAGTGACTCGGGGGGGGACTTCTATGGCTACACCTTC
CASSDSGGDFYGYTF
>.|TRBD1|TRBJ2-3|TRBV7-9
TGTGCCAGCAGCGGACAACCGGGACAGCCCACAGATACGCAGTATTTT
CASSGQPGQPTDTQYF
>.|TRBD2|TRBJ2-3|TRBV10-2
TGCGCCAGCAGTGATCCTGATAGCGGGGGGGCTGGAGATACGCAGTATTTT
CASSDPDSGGAGDTQYF
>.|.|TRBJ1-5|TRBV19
TGTGCCAGTAGTATGTACGGGGGGGCTCGTCAGCCCCAGCATTTT
CASSMYGGARQPQHF
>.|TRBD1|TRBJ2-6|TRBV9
TGTGCCAGCAGCGAAGGGGGACAGGGTGCCTCCTCTGGGGCCAACGTCCTGACTTTC
CASSEGGQGASSGANVLTF
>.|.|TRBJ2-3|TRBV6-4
TGTGCCAGCAGTGTAGGTCCGGGGACAGATACGCAGTATTTT
CASSVGPGTDTQYF
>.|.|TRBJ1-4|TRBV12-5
TGTGCTAGTGGTTTGCCGGATGTTAGCCCGGGGAATGAAAAACTGTTTTTT
CASGLPDVSPGNEKLFF
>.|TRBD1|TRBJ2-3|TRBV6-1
TGTGCCAGCAGTGTAGAGACAGGGGGCACAGATACGCAGTATTTT
CASSVETGGTDTQYF
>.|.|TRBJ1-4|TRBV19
TGTGCCAGTAGGGCAGAGGTAAATGTTAATGAAAAACTGTTTTTT
CASRAEVNVNEKLFF
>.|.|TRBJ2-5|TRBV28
TGTGCCAGCAGTTTCCGGGGGCAAGAGACCCAGTACTTC
CASSFRGQETQYF
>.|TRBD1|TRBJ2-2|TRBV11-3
TGTGCCAGCAGCTGGGACAGCACCGGGGAGCTGTTTTTT
CASSWDSTGELFF
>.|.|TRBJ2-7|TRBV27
TGTGCCAGCTACTCAAGCTCCTACGAGCAGTACTTC
CASYSSSYEQYF
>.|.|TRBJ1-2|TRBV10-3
TGTGCCATCAGTGAGTCGAGGGGGGGCGGGACTCCCTATGGCTACACCTTC
CAISESRGGGTPYGYTF
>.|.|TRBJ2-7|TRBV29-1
TGCAGCGTTTGGGACTTTCACACCTACGAGCAGTACTTC
CSVWDFHTYEQYF
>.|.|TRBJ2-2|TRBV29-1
TGCAGCGGAGTAAGCACCGGGGAGCTGTTTTTT
CSGVSTGELFF
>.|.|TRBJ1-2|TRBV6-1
TGTGCCAGTCGGGTGGACTATGGCTACACCTTC
CASRVDYGYTF
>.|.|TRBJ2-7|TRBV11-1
TGTGCCAGCAGCTTACAGGACTACGAGCAGTACTTC
CASSLQDYEQYF
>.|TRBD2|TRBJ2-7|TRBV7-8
TGTGCCAGCAGCCGGACTAGCGGGGAAAGCTACGAGCAGTACTTC
CASSRTSGESYEQYF
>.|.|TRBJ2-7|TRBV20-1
TGCAGTGCTAGAGATTACGAGCAGTACTTC
CSARDYEQYF
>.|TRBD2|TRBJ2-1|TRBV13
TGTGCCAGCAGCGAACAGCGGGGGGGCGGCGATCAGTTCTTC
CASSEQRGGGDQFF
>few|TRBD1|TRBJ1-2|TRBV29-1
TGCAGCGTACAGGGGGCGGTCCAAGACGTCGGATTCTATGGCTACACCTTC
CSVQGAVQDVGFYGYTF
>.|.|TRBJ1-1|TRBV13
TGTGCCAGCAGCTTACTGTGGCGGCTCATAAAGAACACTGAAGCTTTCTTT
CASSLLWRLIKNTEAFF
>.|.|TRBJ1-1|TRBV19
TGTGCCAGTAATCTGGGGGCAGACACTGAAGCTTTCTTT
CASNLGADTEAFF
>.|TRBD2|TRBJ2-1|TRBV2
TGTGCCAGCACCGGACTAGCGGGGGGGCCTGGGTATGAGCAGTTCTTC
CASTGLAGGPGYEQFF
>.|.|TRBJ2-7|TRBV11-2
TGTGCCAGCAGCTTAGCGGTGGGGCCCGAGCAGTACTTC
CASSLAVGPEQYF
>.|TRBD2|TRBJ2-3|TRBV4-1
TGCGCCAGCAGCTTCCGTCTAGCGGGGGCTGGCACAGATACGCAGTATTTT
CASSFRLAGAGTDTQYF
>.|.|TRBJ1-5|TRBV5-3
TGTGCCAGAAGCTTGCTAGGCGCAGGGAGCAATCAGCCCCAGCATTTT
CARSLLGAGSNQPQHF
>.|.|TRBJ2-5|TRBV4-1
TGCGCCAGCAGCCAGCTGCCGGGGATGGAGACCCAGTACTTC
CASSQLPGMETQYF
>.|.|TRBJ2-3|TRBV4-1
TGCGCCAGCAGCCAAGATAGCAACACAGATACGCAGTATTTT
CASSQDSNTDTQYF
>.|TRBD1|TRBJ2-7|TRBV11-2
TGTGCCAGCAGCTCCGACAGGGATTGGTACGAGCAGTACTTC
CASSSDRDWYEQYF
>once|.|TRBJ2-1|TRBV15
TGTGCCACCAGGGGTGGAAGGACTGCGATCAATGAGCAGTTCTTC
CATRGGRTAINEQFF
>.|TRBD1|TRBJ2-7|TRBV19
TGTGCCAGTAGTTTCCGGGACAGGCGCCCCTACGAGCAGTACTTC
CASSFRDRRPYEQYF
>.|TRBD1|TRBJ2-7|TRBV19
TGTGCCAGTAGGGGACAGGGGCGGCACGAGCAGTACTTC
CASRGQGRHEQYF
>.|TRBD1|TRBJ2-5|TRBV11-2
TGTGCCAGCAGCTTGTGGACAGGGTACGAGGAGACCCAGTACTTC
CASSLWTGYEETQYF
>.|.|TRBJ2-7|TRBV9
TGTGCCAGCAGCGTAGGGGGCGACTACGAGCAGTACTTC
CASSVGGDYEQYF
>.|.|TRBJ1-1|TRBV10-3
TGTGCCATCAAAGTAGGAGGGGCCCTCGATCCAGTGAACACTGAAGCTTTCTTT
CAIKVGGALDPVNTEAFF
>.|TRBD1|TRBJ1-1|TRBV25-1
TGTGCCAGCAGTGACCGCTGGACCACAGGGGGAACTGAAGCTTTCTTT
CASSDRWTTGGTEAFF
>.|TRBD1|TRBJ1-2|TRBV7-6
TGTGCCAGCAGCCCTGCCCCCGGGACAGGGCCTAACTATGGCTACACCTTC
CASSPAPGTGPNYGYTF
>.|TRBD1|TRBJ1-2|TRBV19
TGTGCCAGTAGGTCCTCGGGACAGGCTAACTATGGCTACACCTTC
CASRSSGQANYGYTF
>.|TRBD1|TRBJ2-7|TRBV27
TGTGCCAGCAGTCTATCTACAGGGGGCGGTTACGAGCAGTACTTC
CASSLSTGGGYEQYF
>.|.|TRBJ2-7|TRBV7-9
TGTGCCAGCAGCTCCCACTACGAGCAGTACTTC
CASSSHYEQYF
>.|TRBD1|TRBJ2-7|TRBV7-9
TGTGCCAGCAGCTCCCGGGACAGCGGTCTATACGAGCAGTACTTC
CASSSRDSGLYEQYF
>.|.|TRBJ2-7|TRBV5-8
TGTGCCAGCAGCTTGACGGGAGTAGGCGAGCAGTACTTC
CASSLTGVGEQYF
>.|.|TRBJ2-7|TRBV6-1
TGTGCCAGCATGGGCATGTCCTACGAGCAGTACTTC
CASMGMSYEQYF
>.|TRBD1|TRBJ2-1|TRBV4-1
TGCGCCAGCACCAAGGACAGGGGGCTGGAGGAGCAGTTCTTC
CASTKDRGLEEQFF
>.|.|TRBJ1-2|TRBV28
TGTGCCAGCAGTTTATATATATTGTCAGGGGTAGTGGGACGCAAAGGCTACACCTTC
CASSLYILSGVVGRKGYTF
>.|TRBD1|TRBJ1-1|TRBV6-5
TGTGCCAGCACCTACGACGGACAGGGGTTCGCTGAAGCTTTCTTT
CASTYDGQGFAEAFF
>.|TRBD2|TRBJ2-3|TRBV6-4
TGTGCCAGCAGTGACTCCCAGCGGGGGGGGCCGCTTACGCAGTATTTT
CASSDSQRGGPLTQYF
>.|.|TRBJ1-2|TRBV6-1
TGTGCCAGCAGTGAAGCGATGGAGGGTCCTGGCTACACCTTC
CASSEAMEGPGYTF
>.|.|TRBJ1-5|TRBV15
TGTGCCACCAGCAGAGTATATAGGGGGTTCAATCAGCCCCAGCATTTT
CATSRVYRGFNQPQHF
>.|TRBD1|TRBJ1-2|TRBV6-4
TGTGCCAGCAGCACCGGGGACAGTGGGGCTTATGGCTACACCTTC
CASSTGDSGAYGYTF